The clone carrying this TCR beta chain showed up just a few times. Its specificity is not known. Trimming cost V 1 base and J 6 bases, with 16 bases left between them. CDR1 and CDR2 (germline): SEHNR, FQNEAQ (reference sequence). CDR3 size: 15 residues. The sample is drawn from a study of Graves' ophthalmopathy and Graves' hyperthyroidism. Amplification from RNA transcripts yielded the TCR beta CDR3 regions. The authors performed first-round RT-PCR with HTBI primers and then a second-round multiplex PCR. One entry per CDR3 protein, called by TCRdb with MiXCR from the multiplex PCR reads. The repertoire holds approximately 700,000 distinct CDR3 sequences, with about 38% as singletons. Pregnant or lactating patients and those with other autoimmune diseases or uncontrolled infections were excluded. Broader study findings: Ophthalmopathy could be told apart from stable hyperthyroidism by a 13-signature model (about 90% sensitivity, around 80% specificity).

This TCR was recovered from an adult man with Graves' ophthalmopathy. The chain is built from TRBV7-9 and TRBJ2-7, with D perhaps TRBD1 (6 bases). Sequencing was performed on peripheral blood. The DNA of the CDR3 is TGTGCCAGCAGCTTAGGCCGGACAGAGAAGGGCGAGCAGTACTTC. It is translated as CASSLGRTEKGEQYF.